This is a list of T cell receptor beta chains from one sample in a study of blood T cell repertoires in COVID-19. Data came from immunoSEQ multiplex PCR; TCRdb stores just in-frame clones and leaves some out. Of about 73,000 clones listed, roughly 84% are singletons. The sequenced sample consisted of peripheral blood. The origin of the receptors is a human donor in a cohort sampled during active COVID-19. Both conserved end residues are part of each CDR3. The order of the fields is J gene, D gene, clone size, V gene, CDR3 protein, CDR3 DNA. D genes are given only for firm matches. Size tells how often a clone was seen (once, few, many) or the class of an expanded clone, and some rows leave it out.

TRBJ2-1,NA,NA,TRBV1,CTSTLAGGAYNEQFF,TGCACCAGCACCCTAGCGGGGGGAGCCTACAATGAGCAGTTCTTC
TRBJ1-2,NA,NA,TRBV14,CASSQEGARYGYTF,TGTGCCAGCAGCCAAGAAGGGGCTCGATATGGCTACACCTTC
TRBJ2-2,NA,NA,TRBV11-2,CASSATGESNTGELFF,TGTGCCAGCAGCGCTACTGGAGAATCGAACACCGGGGAGCTGTTTTTT
TRBJ2-2,TRBD1,NA,TRBV4-2,CASSHGTGNTGELFF,TGTGCCAGCAGCCACGGGACAGGGAACACCGGGGAGCTGTTTTTT
TRBJ2-4,NA,once,TRBV19,CASRFAGTKNIQYF,TGTGCCAGTAGGTTTGCAGGGACAAAAAACATTCAGTACTTC
TRBJ1-4,TRBD1,NA,TRBV18,CASSPSGGNEKLFF,TGTGCCAGCTCACCTTCAGGGGGCAATGAAAAACTGTTTTTT
TRBJ2-1,TRBD1,NA,TRBV19,CASSILQTGGISYNEQFF,TGTGCCAGTAGTATCCTTCAAACAGGGGGCATATCCTACAATGAGCAGTTCTTC
TRBJ2-1,TRBD1,NA,TRBV28,CASSFPTGGGYNEQFF,TGTGCCAGCAGTTTCCCGACAGGGGGCGGCTACAATGAGCAGTTCTTC
TRBJ2-5,NA,NA,TRBV2,CASSLPFNQETQYF,TGTGCCAGCAGTCTCCCGTTTAATCAAGAGACCCAGTACTTC
TRBJ2-7,TRBD1,NA,TRBV18,CASSPGQGGAAPYEQYF,TGTGCCAGCTCACCAGGACAGGGGGGCGCCGCCCCCTACGAGCAGTACTTC
TRBJ2-2,TRBD1,NA,TRBV2,CASSHTTGLLYTGELFF,TGTGCCAGCAGTCACACGACAGGGCTTCTGTATACCGGGGAGCTGTTTTTT
TRBJ1-1,NA,NA,TRBV9,CASSPQMGRGTEAFF,TGTGCCAGCAGCCCACAAATGGGGAGGGGGACTGAAGCTTTCTTT
TRBJ2-7,TRBD1,NA,TRBV3-1/TRBV3-2,CASSPDRGRTYEQYF,TGTGCCAGCAGCCCCGACAGGGGGCGTACCTACGAGCAGTACTTC
TRBJ2-7,NA,NA,TRBV5-1,CASSLDSYYEQYF,TGCGCCAGCAGCTTGGACAGCTACTACGAGCAGTACTTC
TRBJ1-4,TRBD1,few,TRBV7-9,CASSNAPGGVTTNEKLFF,TGTGCCAGCAGCAACGCACCAGGGGGCGTAACAACTAATGAAAAACTGTTTTTT
TRBJ1-4,TRBD1,NA,TRBV5-1,CASSLKSRDRVTNEKLFF,TGCGCCAGCAGCTTGAAGTCCCGGGACAGGGTAACTAATGAAAAACTGTTTTTT
TRBJ2-1,TRBD2,NA,TRBV7-2,CASSTTSGGSYNEQFF,TGTGCCAGCAGCACCACTAGCGGGGGAAGCTACAATGAGCAGTTCTTC
TRBJ2-3,TRBD2,NA,TRBV25-1,CASSEGGVGIVQYF,TGTGCCAGCAGTGAGGGGGGGGTCGGTATCGTGCAGTATTTT
TRBJ1-1,NA,NA,TRBV7-9,CASSFISEAFF,TGTGCCAGCAGCTTTATCTCTGAAGCTTTCTTT
TRBJ2-3,NA,NA,TRBV29-1,CSGKPGDTQYF,TGCAGCGGGAAGCCGGGAGATACGCAGTATTTT
TRBJ1-5,NA,NA,TRBV11-2,CASSLGHASNQPQHF,TGTGCCAGCAGCTTGGGCCACGCTAGCAATCAGCCCCAGCATTTT
TRBJ2-5,TRBD2,NA,TRBV11-2,CASSRWTSGQETQYF,TGTGCCAGCAGCAGATGGACTAGCGGGCAAGAGACCCAGTACTTC
TRBJ1-4,NA,NA,TRBV2,CASSEAPGLSEKLFF,TGTGCCAGCAGTGAAGCGCCAGGGTTAAGTGAAAAACTGTTTTTT
TRBJ2-7,NA,NA,TRBV7-8,CASSPPRARFYEQYF,TGTGCCAGCAGCCCCCCGAGGGCTCGTTTCTACGAGCAGTACTTC
TRBJ2-1,NA,NA,TRBV14,CASSQGQRAFYNEQFF,TGTGCCAGCAGCCAAGGTCAGCGGGCCTTCTACAATGAGCAGTTCTTC
TRBJ2-7,TRBD2,NA,TRBV7-3,CASSSRGGDEQYF,TGTGCCAGCAGCTCCCGCGGGGGGGACGAGCAGTACTTC
TRBJ2-1,TRBD1,few,TRBV7-8,CASSPPGGLNEQFF,TGTGCCAGCAGCCCCCCAGGGGGTCTCAATGAGCAGTTCTTC
TRBJ2-3,NA,NA,TRBV5-4,CASSQRLSTDTQYF,TGTGCCAGCAGCCAAAGACTGAGCACAGATACGCAGTATTTT
TRBJ2-7,NA,few,TRBV28,CASVEGMSYEQYF,TGTGCCAGCGTGGAGGGAATGTCCTACGAGCAGTACTTC